Listed here are 3 T cell receptor beta chains from one sample, sequenced in a study of OX40 agonist ivuxolimab in advanced cancers. Clones were sequenced by immunoSEQ multiplex PCR, and TCRdb holds only the in-frame ones, with some missing. The table lists 50,000 to 70,000 clones, 80% to 90% of them singletons, with around 2.1% in the top ten. Sequenced here: CD4+ or CD8+ T cells sorted from blood, sampled in a trial of the OX40 agonist ivuxolimab. These TCRs come from an adult with an advanced solid tumor such as melanoma, head and neck, liver or kidney cancer.

This clone was counted a few times. This chain connects TRBV2 to TRBJ2-2; no reliable D call. Trimming removed 1 base from V and 0 bases from J, with 3 bases in between. This CDR3 is 14 amino acids long. CDR1 SNHLY and CDR2 FYNNEI come from the germline V gene. CDR3 protein: CASSEDTNTGELFF. The CDR3 DNA reads TGTGCCAGCAGTGAAGATACGAACACCGGGGAGCTGTTTTTT.

This clone appeared a few times. This chain connects TRBV5-5 to TRBJ2-3; tentative D call: TRBD2 (5 bases). CDR3 size: 14 residues. Germline-derived CDR1 and CDR2 are SGHKS and YYEKEE (reference sequence). V was cut by 4 bases and J by 0 bases, with 9 bases left in between. The CDR3 DNA reads TGTGCCAGCAGCCCAGGCGGGAGCACAGATACGCAGTATTTT. Protein sequence: CASSPGGSTDTQYF.

This chain connects TRBV6-6 to TRBJ1-5; no definite D call. V was pared by 3 bases and J by 8 bases, with 8 bases between. The length of the CDR3 is 12 residues. The germline V gene encodes CDR1 MNHNY and CDR2 SVGAGI (reference sequence). The CDR3 loop is CASSYPTEPQHF. CDR3 coding DNA: TGTGCCAGCAGTTATCCGACGGAGCCCCAGCATTTT.